A single sample gave rise to the 3 T cell receptor beta chains below, sequenced in a study of blood T cell repertoires in COVID-19. Produced via immunoSEQ multiplex PCR; TCRdb's table is partial and in-frame only. The sample records around 120,000 clones, around four fifths being singletons. Specimen: peripheral blood. The origin of the receptors is a man aged 25 to 40 with acute or convalescent COVID-19.

The chain couples TRBV6-5 to TRBJ2-5; D is ambiguous. V lost 6 bases and J lost 2, with 4 bases in between. The CDR3 extends over 11 amino acids. Germline CDR1 reads MNHEY; CDR2 reads SVGAGI. The CDR3 nucleotides read TGTGCCAGCAGCCGTCAAGAGACCCAGTACTTC. It encodes CASSRQETQYF.

This clone appeared a single time. V usage is TRBV30 and J usage is TRBJ1-4; unclear D gene. Trimming stripped 3 bases from V and 8 bases from J, with 7 bases between. Germline CDR1 GTSNPN, CDR2 SVGIG (reference sequence). This CDR3 is 11 amino acids long. The CDR3 loop is CAWRRREKLFF. The DNA for the CDR3 is TGTGCCTGGAGGAGGCGAGAAAAACTGTTTTTT.

The J gene is TRBJ2-3, the V gene TRBV9; 11 bases agree with TRBD2. Germline-derived CDR1 and CDR2 are SGDLS and YYNGEE. The CDR3 has 17 amino acids. V dropped 0 bases and J dropped 2; count of bases not matched to a gene: 5. CDR3 bases: TGTGCCAGCAGCGTAGGCGGACTAGCGGGCTACACAGATACGCAGTATTTT. It yields the protein CASSVGGLAGYTDTQYF.